The rows below give T cell receptor beta chains drawn from one sample of a study of shared clonotypes between healthy human individuals. Produced via immunoSEQ multiplex PCR; TCRdb's table is partial and in-frame only. The sample includes about a million clones, around three quarters seen only once; the top ten take 0.7% to 0.95%. Material: memory CD4+ T cells from PBMCs. Every receptor here comes from a man between 18 and 35 years old in good health. Some clones in this sample may be carry-over from other donors' samples. Each CDR3 is given with its conserved first and last residue. Each record gives: J gene, V gene, D gene, clone size, CDR3 protein, CDR3 DNA. D genes are given only for firm matches. A clone size is listed for some rows: how often the clone was seen (once, few, many), or a class if it is expanded.

j_gene: TRBJ2-5
v_gene: TRBV7-2
d_gene: TRBD2
abundance: NA
CDR3aa: CASTLTSGKGETQYF
CDR3nt: TGTGCCAGCACCCTGACTAGCGGGAAGGGAGAGACCCAGTACTTC

j_gene: TRBJ2-3
v_gene: TRBV19
d_gene: NA
abundance: many
CDR3aa: CASSRLAQNTQYF
CDR3nt: TGTGCCAGTAGTAGGCTAGCCCAAAATACGCAGTATTTT

j_gene: TRBJ2-1
v_gene: TRBV5-4
d_gene: NA
abundance: NA
CDR3aa: CASSLVGSRNNEQFF
CDR3nt: TGTGCCAGCAGCTTGGTTGGTTCCAGAAACAATGAGCAGTTCTTC

j_gene: TRBJ2-2
v_gene: TRBV7-6
d_gene: NA
abundance: NA
CDR3aa: CASSLGQLYNTGELFF
CDR3nt: TGTGCCAGCAGCTTAGGACAGTTGTACAACACCGGGGAGCTGTTTTTT

j_gene: TRBJ1-4
v_gene: TRBV4-1
d_gene: NA
abundance: NA
CDR3aa: CASSQEGGPTNEKLFF
CDR3nt: TGCGCCAGCAGCCAAGAGGGGGGCCCAACTAATGAAAAACTGTTTTTT

j_gene: TRBJ2-1
v_gene: TRBV7-7
d_gene: TRBD1
abundance: NA
CDR3aa: CASSATGGNSQQFF
CDR3nt: TGTGCCAGCAGCGCAACAGGGGGCAACTCTCAGCAGTTCTTC

j_gene: TRBJ1-5
v_gene: TRBV4-1
d_gene: NA
abundance: NA
CDR3aa: CASSQDSNQPQHF
CDR3nt: TGCGCCAGCAGCCAAGATAGCAATCAGCCCCAGCATTTT

j_gene: TRBJ1-1
v_gene: TRBV5-5
d_gene: NA
abundance: few
CDR3aa: CASSPRRDAAPDTEAFF
CDR3nt: TGTGCCAGCAGCCCCCGCCGGGACGCCGCACCCGACACTGAAGCTTTCTTT

j_gene: TRBJ2-3
v_gene: TRBV5-1
d_gene: NA
abundance: NA
CDR3aa: CASSYLGRKFTDTQYF
CDR3nt: TGCGCCAGCAGCTATTTGGGACGGAAGTTCACAGATACGCAGTATTTT

j_gene: TRBJ2-5
v_gene: TRBV5-1
d_gene: NA
abundance: NA
CDR3aa: CASSFGAELETQYF
CDR3nt: TGCGCCAGCAGCTTTGGGGCGGAATTAGAGACCCAGTACTTC

j_gene: TRBJ1-4
v_gene: TRBV19
d_gene: TRBD1
abundance: NA
CDR3aa: CASLPTGLDEKLFF
CDR3nt: TGTGCCAGTCTGCCGACAGGGTTGGATGAAAAACTGTTTTTT

j_gene: TRBJ2-7
v_gene: TRBV5-1
d_gene: NA
abundance: few
CDR3aa: CASSLSTGSYEQYF
CDR3nt: TGCGCCAGCAGCTTGTCAACAGGGTCCTACGAGCAGTACTTC

j_gene: TRBJ1-4
v_gene: TRBV30
d_gene: NA
abundance: NA
CDR3aa: CAWGNGGEKLFF
CDR3nt: TGTGCCTGGGGGAACGGAGGCGAAAAACTGTTTTTT